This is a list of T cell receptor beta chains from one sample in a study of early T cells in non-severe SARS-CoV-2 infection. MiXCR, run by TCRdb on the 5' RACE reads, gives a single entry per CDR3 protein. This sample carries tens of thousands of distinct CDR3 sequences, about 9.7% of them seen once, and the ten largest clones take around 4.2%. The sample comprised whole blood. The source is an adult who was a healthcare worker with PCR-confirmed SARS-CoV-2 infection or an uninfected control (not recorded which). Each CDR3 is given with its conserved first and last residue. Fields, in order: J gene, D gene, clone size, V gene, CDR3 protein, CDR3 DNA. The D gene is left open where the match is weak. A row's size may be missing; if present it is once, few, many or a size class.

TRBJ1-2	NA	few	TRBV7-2	CASSLFPNQGYTF	TGTGCCAGCAGCTTATTCCCCAATCAGGGCTACACCTTC
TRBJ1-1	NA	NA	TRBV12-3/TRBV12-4	CASRILRGDTEAFF	TGTGCCAGCAGAATCCTCAGGGGCGACACTGAAGCTTTCTTT
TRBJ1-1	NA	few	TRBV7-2	CASSLKLANTEAFF	TGTGCCAGCAGCTTAAAGCTAGCGAACACTGAAGCTTTCTTT
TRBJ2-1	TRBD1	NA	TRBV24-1	CATSPDRGPSYNEQFF	TGTGCCACCAGCCCGGACAGGGGGCCTTCCTACAATGAGCAGTTCTTC
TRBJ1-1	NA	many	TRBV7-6	CASSLTHWNTEAFF	TGTGCCAGTTCCTTAACCCATTGGAACACTGAAGCTTTCTTT
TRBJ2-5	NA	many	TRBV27	CASSLGPNQETQYF	TGTGCCAGCAGTTTAGGGCCCAACCAAGAGACCCAGTACTTC
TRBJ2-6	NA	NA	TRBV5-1	CASSLVSQGAAGANVLTF	TGCGCCAGCAGCTTGGTAAGTCAGGGCGCAGCTGGGGCCAACGTCCTGACTTTC
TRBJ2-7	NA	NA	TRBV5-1	CASSVGSGDEQYF	TGCGCCAGCAGCGTCGGGTCTGGGGACGAGCAGTACTTC
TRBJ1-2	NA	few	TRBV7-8	CASSSLSGVYGYTF	TGTGCCAGCAGCTCGCTTAGCGGGGTTTATGGCTACACCTTC
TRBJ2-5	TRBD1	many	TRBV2	CASSDDRGLETQYF	TGTGCCAGCAGTGACGACAGGGGGCTGGAGACCCAGTACTTC
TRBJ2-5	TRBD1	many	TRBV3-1	CASSQRTGGDETQYF	TGTGCCAGCAGCCAACGAACAGGGGGCGATGAGACCCAGTACTTC
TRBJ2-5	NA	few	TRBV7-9	CASSLGGPQETQYF	TGTGCCAGCAGCTTAGGGGGGCCTCAAGAGACCCAGTACTTC
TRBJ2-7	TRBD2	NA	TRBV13	CASSLRAGGPSWEQYF	TGTGCCAGCAGCCTCCGAGCGGGAGGGCCCTCTTGGGAGCAGTACTTC